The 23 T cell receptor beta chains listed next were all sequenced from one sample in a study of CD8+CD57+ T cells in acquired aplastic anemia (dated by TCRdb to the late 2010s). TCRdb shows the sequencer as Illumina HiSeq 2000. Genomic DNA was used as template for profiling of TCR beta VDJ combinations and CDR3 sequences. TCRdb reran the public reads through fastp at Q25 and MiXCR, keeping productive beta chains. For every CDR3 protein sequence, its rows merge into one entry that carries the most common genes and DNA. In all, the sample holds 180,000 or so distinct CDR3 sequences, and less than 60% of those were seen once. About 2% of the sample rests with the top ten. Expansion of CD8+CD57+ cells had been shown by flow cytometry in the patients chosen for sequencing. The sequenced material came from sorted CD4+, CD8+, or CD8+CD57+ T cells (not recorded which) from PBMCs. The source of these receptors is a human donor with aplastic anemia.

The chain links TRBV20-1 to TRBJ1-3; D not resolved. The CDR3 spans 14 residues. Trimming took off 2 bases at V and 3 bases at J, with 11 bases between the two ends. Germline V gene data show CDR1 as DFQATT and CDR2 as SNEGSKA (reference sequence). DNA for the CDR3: TGCAGTGCTAGACTCCGGCAGTATGGAAACACCATATATTTT. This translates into CSARLRQYGNTIYF.

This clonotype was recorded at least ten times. In DNA form, the CDR3 reads TGTGCCAGCAGCGTAGAGGGGCTAGCTTCCTACAATGAGCAGTTCTTC. Translation gives CASSVEGLASYNEQFF. The V call is TRBV9, the J call TRBJ2-1; D tentatively reads TRBD1 or TRBD2 (5 bases each). V lost 0 bases and J 1 base, leaving 11 bases between the germline ends. Germline loops: CDR1 SGDLS, CDR2 YYNGEE. The CDR3 is 16 amino acids.

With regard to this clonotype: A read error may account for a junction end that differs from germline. The CDR3 spells CATSGLTGPNYGYTF. The DNA for the CDR3 is TGTGCCACCAGTGGTTTGACAGGGCCTAACTATGGCTACACCTTC. The chain joins TRBV24-1 to TRBJ1-2; 7 bases agree with TRBD1. The CDR3 sequence is 15 residues long. The germline V gene has CDR1 KGHDR and CDR2 SFDVKD.

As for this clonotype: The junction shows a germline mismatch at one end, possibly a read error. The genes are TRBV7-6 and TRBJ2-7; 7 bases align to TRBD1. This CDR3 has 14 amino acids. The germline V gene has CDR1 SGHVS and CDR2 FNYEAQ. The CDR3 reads CASSLGWDSYEQHF. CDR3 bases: TGTGCCAGCAGCTTAGGATGGGACAGCTACGAGCAGCACTTC.

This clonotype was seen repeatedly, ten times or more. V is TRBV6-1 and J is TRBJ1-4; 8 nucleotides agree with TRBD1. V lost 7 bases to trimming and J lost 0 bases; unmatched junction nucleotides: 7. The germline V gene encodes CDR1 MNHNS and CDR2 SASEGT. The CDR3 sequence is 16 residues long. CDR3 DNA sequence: TGTGCCAGCATCAAGGACAGGGATGCAACTAATGAAAAACTGTTTTTT. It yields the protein CASIKDRDATNEKLFF.

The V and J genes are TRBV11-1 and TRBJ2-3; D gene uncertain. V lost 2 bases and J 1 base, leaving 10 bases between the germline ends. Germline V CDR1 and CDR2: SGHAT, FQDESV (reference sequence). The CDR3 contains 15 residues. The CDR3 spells CASSLRIEGTDTQYF. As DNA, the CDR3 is TGTGCCAGCAGCTTAAGGATAGAGGGCACAGATACGCAGTATTTT. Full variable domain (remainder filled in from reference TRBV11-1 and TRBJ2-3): EAEVAQSPRYKITEKSQAVAFWCDPISGHATLYWYRQILGQGPELLVQFQDESVVDDSQLPKDRFSAERLKGVDSTLKIQPAELGDSAMYLCASSLRIEGTDTQYFGPGTRLTVL.

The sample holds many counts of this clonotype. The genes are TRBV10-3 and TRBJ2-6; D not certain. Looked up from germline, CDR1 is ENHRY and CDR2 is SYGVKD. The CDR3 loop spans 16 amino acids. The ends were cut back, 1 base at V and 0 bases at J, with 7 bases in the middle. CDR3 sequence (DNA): TGTGCCATCAGTGAGTTGGGCGGCTCTGGGGCCAACGTCCTGACTTTC. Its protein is CAISELGGSGANVLTF.

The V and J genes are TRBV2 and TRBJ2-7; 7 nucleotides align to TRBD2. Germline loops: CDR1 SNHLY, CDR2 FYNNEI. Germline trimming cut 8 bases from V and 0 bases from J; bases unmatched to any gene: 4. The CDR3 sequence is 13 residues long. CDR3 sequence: CASGGGLSYEQYF. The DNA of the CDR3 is TGTGCCAGCGGGGGGGGTCTCTCCTACGAGCAGTACTTC.

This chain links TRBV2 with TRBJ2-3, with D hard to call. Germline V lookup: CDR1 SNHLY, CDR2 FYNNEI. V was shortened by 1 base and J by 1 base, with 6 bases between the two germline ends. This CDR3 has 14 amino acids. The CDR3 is CASSEEFGTDTQYF. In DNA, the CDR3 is TGTGCCAGCAGTGAAGAATTCGGCACAGATACGCAGTATTTT.

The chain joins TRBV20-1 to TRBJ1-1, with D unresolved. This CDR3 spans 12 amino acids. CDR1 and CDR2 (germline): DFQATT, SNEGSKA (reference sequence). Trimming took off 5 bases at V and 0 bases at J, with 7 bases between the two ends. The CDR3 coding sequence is TGCAGTGCTGCCGGGTTGAACACTGAAGCTTTCTTT. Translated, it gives CSAAGLNTEAFF.

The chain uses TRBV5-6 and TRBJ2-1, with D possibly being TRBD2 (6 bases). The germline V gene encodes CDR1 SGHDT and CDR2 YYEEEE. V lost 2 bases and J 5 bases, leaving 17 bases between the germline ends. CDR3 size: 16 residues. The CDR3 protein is CASSLASLAGNNEQFF. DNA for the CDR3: TGTGCCAGCAGCTTAGCAAGTCTGGCGGGGAACAATGAGCAGTTCTTC.

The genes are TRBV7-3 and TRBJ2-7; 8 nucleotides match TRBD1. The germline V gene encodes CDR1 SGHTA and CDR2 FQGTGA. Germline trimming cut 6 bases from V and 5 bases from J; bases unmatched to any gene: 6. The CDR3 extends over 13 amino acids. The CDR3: CASRVQGAHEQYF. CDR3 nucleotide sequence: TGTGCCAGCAGAGTCCAGGGGGCCCACGAGCAGTACTTC.

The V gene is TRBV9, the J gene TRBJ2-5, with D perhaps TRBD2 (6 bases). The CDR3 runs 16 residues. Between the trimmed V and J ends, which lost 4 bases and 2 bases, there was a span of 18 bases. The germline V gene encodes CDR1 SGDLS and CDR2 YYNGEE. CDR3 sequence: CASSPQGGMGQETQYF. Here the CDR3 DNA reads TGTGCCAGCAGCCCCCAGGGAGGTATGGGGCAAGAGACCCAGTACTTC.

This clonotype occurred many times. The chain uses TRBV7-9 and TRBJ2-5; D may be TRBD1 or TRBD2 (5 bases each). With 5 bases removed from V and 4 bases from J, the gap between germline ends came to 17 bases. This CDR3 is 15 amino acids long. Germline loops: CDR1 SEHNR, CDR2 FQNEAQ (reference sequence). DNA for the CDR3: TGTGCCAGCAGCACCCCCGGGGCGATAATAGAGACCCAGTACTTC. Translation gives CASSTPGAIIETQYF. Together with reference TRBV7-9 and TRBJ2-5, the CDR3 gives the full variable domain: DTGVSQNPRHKITKRGQNVTFRCDPISEHNRLYWYRQTLGQGPEFLTYFQNEAQLEKSRLLSDRFSAERPKGSFSTLEIQRTEQGDSAMYLCASSTPGAIIETQYFGPGTRLLVL.

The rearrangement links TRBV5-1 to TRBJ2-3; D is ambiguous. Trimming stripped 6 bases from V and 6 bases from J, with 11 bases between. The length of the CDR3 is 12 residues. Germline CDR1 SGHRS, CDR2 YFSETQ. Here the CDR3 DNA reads TGCGCCAGCAACTATGATGGGGATACGCAGTATTTT. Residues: CASNYDGDTQYF.

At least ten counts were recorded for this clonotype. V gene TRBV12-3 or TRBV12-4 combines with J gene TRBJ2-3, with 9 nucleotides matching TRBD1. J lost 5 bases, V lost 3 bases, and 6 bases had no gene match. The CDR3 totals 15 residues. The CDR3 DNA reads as TGTGCCAGCAGTTTTCACAGGGGGCTTGGAGATACGCAGTATTTT. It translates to CASSFHRGLGDTQYF.

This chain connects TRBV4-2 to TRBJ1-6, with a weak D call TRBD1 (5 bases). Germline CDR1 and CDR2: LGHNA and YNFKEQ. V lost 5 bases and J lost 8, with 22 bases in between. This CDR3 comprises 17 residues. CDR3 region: CASSILLAGPTYSPLHF. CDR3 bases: TGTGCCAGCAGCATTCTCCTAGCGGGGCCCACCTATTCACCCCTCCACTTT.

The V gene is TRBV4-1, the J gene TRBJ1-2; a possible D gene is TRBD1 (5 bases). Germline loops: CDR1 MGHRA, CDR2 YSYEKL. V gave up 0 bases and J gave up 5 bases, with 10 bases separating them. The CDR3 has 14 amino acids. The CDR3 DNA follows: TGCGCCAGCAGCCAAGACCCCGGGGGGTATGGCTACACCTTC. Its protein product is CASSQDPGGYGYTF.

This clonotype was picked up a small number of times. The CDR3 is CASSFQRGRQETQYF. In DNA form, the CDR3 reads TGTGCCAGCAGCTTCCAGCGGGGGAGGCAAGAGACCCAGTACTTC. V is TRBV7-7 and J is TRBJ2-5, with 8 bases aligning to TRBD2. V shed 3 bases and J 2 bases; nucleotides not matched to a gene: 5. There are 15 residues in the CDR3. The germline V gene encodes CDR1 SSHAT and CDR2 FNYEAQ (reference sequence). Full variable domain (remainder filled in from reference TRBV7-7 and TRBJ2-5): GAGVSQSPRYKVTKRGQDVTLRCDPISSHATLYWYQQALGQGPEFLTYFNYEAQPDKSGLPSDRFSAERPEGSISTLTIQRTEQRDSAMYRCASSFQRGRQETQYFGPGTRLLVL.

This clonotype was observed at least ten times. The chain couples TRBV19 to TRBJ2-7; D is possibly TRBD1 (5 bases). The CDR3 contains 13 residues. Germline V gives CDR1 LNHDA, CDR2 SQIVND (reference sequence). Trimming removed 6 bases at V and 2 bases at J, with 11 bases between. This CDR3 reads CASRGQETYEQYF. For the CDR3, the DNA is TGTGCCAGTAGGGGGCAGGAAACCTACGAGCAGTACTTC.

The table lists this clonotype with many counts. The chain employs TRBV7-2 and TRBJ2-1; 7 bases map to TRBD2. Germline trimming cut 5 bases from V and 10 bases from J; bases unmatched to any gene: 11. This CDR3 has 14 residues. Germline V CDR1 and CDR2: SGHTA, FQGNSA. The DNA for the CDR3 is TGTGCCAGCAGCGCGATGGGGGGGGGTAGCGAGCAGTTCTTC. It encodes CASSAMGGGSEQFF.

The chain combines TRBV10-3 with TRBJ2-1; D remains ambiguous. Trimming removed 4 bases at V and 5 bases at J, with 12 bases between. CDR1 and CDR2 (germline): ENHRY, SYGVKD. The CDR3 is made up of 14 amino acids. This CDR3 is CAISGTDPNNEQFF. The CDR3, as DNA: TGTGCCATCAGTGGAACAGATCCCAACAATGAGCAGTTCTTC.

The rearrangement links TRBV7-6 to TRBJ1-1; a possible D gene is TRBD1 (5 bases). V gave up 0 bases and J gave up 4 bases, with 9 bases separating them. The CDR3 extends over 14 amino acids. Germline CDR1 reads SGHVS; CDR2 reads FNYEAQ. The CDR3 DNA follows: TGTGCCAGCAGCTTAGCTGGGGGAAGCACTGAAGCTTTCTTT. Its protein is CASSLAGGSTEAFF.